What follows is one T cell receptor beta chain and its context. The specificity of this receptor is unknown. The sample holds no much larger clone one base away, and base qualities are not on file. From the cysteine up to the phenylalanine, the CDR3 has a length of 14 residues. Just CDR3 DNA is preserved here, 42 bases in frame from base 1. According to the germline V gene, CDR1 reads SGHAT and CDR2 reads FQNNGV. Trimming leaves V shorter by 5 bases and J shorter by 6 bases, with the junction holding 6 bases beyond the gene matches. The data are from a study of blood T cell repertoires in COVID-19 (dated by TCRdb to about 2020). Study-wide context: Samples from collaborators originated in the United States, Italy and Spain and spanned both the acute and convalescent phases of COVID-19. The material from the prospective study consisted of cDNA or gDNA derived from T cells, B-cell-depleted T cells, or PBMCs. Deeply sampled blood TCRbeta repertoires from subjects exposed to, actively infected with, or recovered from COVID-19 were included in the dataset. The repertoires were made available in a free public database intended to serve as a resource for research on the immune response to SARS-CoV-2. Samples were obtained from the ongoing ImmuneRACE study (first 160 participants) and from about 1,300 subjects provided by 6 global collaborators. A de-identified subject ID, COVID-19 status, age in years and sex were almost always included in the sample metadata. Where available, HLA class I and class II types were obtained from metadata supplied by the sample provider rather than from assay-based typing. Overall study outcomes, separate from this receptor: The quantity of clinical and demographic metadata differed by source and by participant and was supplied without curation.

The immunoSEQ Assay, a bias-controlled multiplex PCR, was used to amplify TCRbeta CDR3 regions from genomic DNA. In the authors' own workflow: The number of nucleated cells in each sample was estimated from the amplification of reference gene primers within the assay. To quantify the absolute abundance of each unique TCRbeta CDR3 rearrangement, sequence reads were collapsed and filtered. Productive Simpson clonality was computed per sample as the square root of Simpson's diversity index over productive rearrangements. This is the immuneACCESS table as TCRdb keeps it, with only in-frame sequences that have V and J called. A part of the clones is gone; compared with another copy, unresolved V genes explain less than half, and the rest is unexplained. That table supplies the V and J calls and clone size; D and trimming were determined from the DNA. Recorded for this sample are about 88,000 clones; about 88% of them occurred a single time. 2.9% of the sample lies in the top ten.

Whole blood was collected in K2EDTA tubes by collaborating institutions according to the institutions' own protocols. Collaborator samples were shipped for TCRbeta analysis as frozen whole blood, isolated PBMCs, or DNA extracted from either sample type. Sequencing was carried out using peripheral blood. The clonotype comes from a woman at least 80 years old with acute or convalescent COVID-19. The sequence links TRBV11-2 to TRBJ1-2, with 10 bases aligning to TRBD1. The CDR3 amino acid sequence is: CASSPRTGGNGYTF. The DNA reads TGTGCCAGCAGCCCGCGGACAGGGGGTAATGGCTACACCTTC.